This T cell receptor beta chain comes out of a study of blood T cell repertoires in COVID-19. Study background: From the United States, Italy and Spain came samples of acute and convalescent COVID-19. PBMCs, B-cell-depleted T cells, or T cells were the source of the cDNA or gDNA that made up the material.

The table came from immunoSEQ multiplex PCR; TCRdb's copy has only in-frame clones and leaves some out. The sample contains about 350,000 clones, roughly 86% of which appear only once. The germline V gene encodes CDR1 SGHTA and CDR2 FQGTGA. This CDR3 is built from 15 residues. V was pared by 5 bases and J by 5 bases, with 11 bases of the junction left unmatched. The study recruited people aged about 18 to 89 years across approximately 25 US areas. Self-reported history from a screening survey and questionnaire set each donor's cohort. This chain links TRBV7-3 with TRBJ2-7; 8 bases match TRBD2. This TCR was sampled from a woman in her 30s who had been exposed to COVID-19. Sample: PBMCs or T cells enriched from blood (not recorded which). The CDR3 nucleotides are TGTGCCAGCAGCCCCGGGAGGGCCGTTTCCAACGAGCAGTACTTC. Its protein product is CASSPGRAVSNEQYF.